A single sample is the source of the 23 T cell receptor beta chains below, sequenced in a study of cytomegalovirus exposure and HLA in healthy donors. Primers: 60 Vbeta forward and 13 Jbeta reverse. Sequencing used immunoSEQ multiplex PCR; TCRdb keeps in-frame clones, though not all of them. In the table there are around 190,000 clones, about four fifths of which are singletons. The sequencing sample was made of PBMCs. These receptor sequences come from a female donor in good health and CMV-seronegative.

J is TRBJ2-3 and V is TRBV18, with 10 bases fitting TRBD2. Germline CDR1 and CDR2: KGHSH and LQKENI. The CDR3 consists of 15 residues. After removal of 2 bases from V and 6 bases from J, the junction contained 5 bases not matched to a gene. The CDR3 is CASSPASGSWDTQYF. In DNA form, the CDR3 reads TGTGCCAGCTCACCAGCTAGCGGGAGTTGGGATACGCAGTATTTT.

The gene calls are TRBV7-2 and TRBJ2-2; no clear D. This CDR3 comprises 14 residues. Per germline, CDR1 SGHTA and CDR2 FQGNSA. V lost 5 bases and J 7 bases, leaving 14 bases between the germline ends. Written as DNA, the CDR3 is TGTGCCAGCAGCACCAGAGCAGGTATCGGGGAGCTGTTTTTT. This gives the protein CASSTRAGIGELFF.

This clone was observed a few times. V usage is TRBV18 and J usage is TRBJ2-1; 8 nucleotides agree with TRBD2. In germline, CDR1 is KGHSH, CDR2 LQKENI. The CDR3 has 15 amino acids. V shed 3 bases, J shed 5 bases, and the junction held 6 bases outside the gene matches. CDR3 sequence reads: CASSPPVLADNEQFF. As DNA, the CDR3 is TGTGCCAGCTCACCTCCGGTACTAGCGGACAATGAGCAGTTCTTC.

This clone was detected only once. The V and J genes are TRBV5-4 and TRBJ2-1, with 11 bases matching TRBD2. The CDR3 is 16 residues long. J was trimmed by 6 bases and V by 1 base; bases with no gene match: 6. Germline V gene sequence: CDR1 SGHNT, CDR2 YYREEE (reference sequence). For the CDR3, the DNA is TGTGCCAGCAGCTTGCGAAGGACTAGCGGGTCCAATGAGCAGTTCTTC. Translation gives CASSLRRTSGSNEQFF.

CDR3 nucleotides: TGTGCCAGCAGGACAGCTCCGGACAATGAGCAGTTCTTC. Its protein is CASRTAPDNEQFF. The chain has TRBV28 and TRBJ2-1, with TRBD1 as a possible D gene (5 bases). Trimming left V 6 bases short and J 5 bases short, with 11 bases between. The CDR3 spans 13 residues. The germline V gene encodes CDR1 MDHEN and CDR2 SYDVKM.

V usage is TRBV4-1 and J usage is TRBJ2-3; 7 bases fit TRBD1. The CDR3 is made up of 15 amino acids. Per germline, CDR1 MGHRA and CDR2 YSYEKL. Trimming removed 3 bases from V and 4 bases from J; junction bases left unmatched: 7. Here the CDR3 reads CASSQGQGDADTQYF. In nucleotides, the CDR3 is TGCGCCAGCAGCCAGGGGCAGGGGGACGCAGATACGCAGTATTTT.

The CDR3 sequence: CASSRWVGTNQPQHF. CDR3 bases: TGTGCCAGCAGCCGATGGGTAGGGACTAATCAGCCCCAGCATTTT. This chain uses TRBV28 with TRBJ1-5; tentative D call: TRBD1 (5 bases). CDR1 MDHEN and CDR2 SYDVKM come from the germline V gene. V was shortened by 6 bases and J by 4 bases, with 16 bases between the two germline ends. This CDR3 has 15 amino acids.

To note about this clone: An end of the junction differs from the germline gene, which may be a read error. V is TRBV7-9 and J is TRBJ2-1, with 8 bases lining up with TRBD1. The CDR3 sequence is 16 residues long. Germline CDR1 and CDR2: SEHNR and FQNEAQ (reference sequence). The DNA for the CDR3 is TGTTCCAGCAGCTTAGCGTCAGGGCAGGGGGCGAATGAGCAGTTCTTC. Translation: CSSSLASGQGANEQFF.

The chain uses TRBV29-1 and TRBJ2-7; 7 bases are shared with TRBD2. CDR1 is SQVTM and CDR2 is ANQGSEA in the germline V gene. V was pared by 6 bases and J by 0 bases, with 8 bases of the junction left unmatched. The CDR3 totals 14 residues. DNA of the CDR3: TGCAGCGTGACCTTAGCGGGCCTCTCCTACGAGCAGTACTTC. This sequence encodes CSVTLAGLSYEQYF.

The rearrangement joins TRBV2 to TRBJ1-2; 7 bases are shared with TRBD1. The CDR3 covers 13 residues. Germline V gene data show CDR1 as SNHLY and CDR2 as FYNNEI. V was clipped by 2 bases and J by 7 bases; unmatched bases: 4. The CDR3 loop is CASSESAGGGYTF. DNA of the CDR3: TGTGCCAGCAGTGAAAGTGCAGGGGGTGGCTACACCTTC.

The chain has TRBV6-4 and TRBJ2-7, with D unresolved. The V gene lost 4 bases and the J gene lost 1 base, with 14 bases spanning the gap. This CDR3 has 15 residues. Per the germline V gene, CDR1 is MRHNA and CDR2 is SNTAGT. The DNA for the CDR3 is TGTGCCAGCAGTGGTAGGCCGGGTACATCCTACGAGCAGTACTTC. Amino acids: CASSGRPGTSYEQYF.

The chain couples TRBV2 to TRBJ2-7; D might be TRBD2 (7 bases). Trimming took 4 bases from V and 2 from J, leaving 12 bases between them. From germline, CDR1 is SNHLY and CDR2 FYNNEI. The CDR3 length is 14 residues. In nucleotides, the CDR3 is TGTGCCAGCAGTGTTGGGGGGGCGGCCTACGAGCAGTACTTC. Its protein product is CASSVGGAAYEQYF.

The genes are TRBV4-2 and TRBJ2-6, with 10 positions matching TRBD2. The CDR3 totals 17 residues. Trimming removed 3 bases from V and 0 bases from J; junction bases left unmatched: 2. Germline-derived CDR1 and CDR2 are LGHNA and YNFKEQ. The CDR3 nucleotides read TGTGCCAGCAGCCAGGCTAGCGGGAGCTCTGGGGCCAACGTCCTGACTTTC. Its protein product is CASSQASGSSGANVLTF.

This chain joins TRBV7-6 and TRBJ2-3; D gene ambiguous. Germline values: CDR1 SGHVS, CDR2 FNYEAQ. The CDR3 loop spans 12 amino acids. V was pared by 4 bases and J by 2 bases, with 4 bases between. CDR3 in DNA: TGTGCCAGCAGCTCCGTCACAGATACGCAGTATTTT. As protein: CASSSVTDTQYF.

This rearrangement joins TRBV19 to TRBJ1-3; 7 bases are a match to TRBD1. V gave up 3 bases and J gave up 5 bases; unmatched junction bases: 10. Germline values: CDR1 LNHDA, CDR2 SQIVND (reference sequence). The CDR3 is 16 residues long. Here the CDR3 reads CASSMQTNRGRNTIYF. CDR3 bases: TGTGCCAGTAGTATGCAAACGAACAGGGGCAGAAACACCATATATTTT.

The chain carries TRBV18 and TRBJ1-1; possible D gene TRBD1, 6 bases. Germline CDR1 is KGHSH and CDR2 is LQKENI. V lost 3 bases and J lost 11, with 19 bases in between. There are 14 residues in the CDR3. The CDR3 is CASSPGGALARAFF. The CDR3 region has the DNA TGTGCCAGCTCACCGGGGGGGGCCCTCGCGAGGGCTTTCTTT.

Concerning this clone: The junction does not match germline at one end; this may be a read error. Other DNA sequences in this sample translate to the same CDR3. The CDR3, as DNA: TGTTCCAGCAGCCCCCTCTACGAGCAGTACTTC. This codes for CSSSPLYEQYF. The chain combines TRBV7-9 with TRBJ2-7, with unresolved D. CDR1 and CDR2 from the germline V gene are SEHNR and FQNEAQ (reference sequence). The CDR3 totals 11 residues.

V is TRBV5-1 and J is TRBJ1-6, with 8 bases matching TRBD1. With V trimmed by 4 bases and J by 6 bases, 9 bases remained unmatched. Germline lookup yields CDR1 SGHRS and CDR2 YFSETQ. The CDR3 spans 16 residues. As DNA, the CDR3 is TGCGCCAGCAGCGGACAGGGCAAACAACCTAATTCACCCCTCCACTTT. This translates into CASSGQGKQPNSPLHF.

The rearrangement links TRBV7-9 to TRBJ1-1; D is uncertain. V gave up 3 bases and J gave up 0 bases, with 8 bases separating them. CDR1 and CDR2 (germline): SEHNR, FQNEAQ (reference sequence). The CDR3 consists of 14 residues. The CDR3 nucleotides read TGTGCCAGCAGCTTTGACACCATGAACACTGAAGCTTTCTTT. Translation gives CASSFDTMNTEAFF. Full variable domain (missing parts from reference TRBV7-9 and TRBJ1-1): DTGVSQNPRHKITKRGQNVTFRCDPISEHNRLYWYRQTLGQGPEFLTYFQNEAQLEKSRLLSDRFSAERPKGSFSTLEIQRTEQGDSAMYLCASSFDTMNTEAFFGQGTRLTVV.

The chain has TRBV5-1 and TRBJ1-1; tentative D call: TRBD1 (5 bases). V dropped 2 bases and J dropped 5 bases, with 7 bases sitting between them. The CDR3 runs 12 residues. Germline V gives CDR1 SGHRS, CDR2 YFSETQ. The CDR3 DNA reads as TGCGCCAGCAGCTTTGGGGGGACTGAAGCTTTCTTT. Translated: CASSFGGTEAFF.

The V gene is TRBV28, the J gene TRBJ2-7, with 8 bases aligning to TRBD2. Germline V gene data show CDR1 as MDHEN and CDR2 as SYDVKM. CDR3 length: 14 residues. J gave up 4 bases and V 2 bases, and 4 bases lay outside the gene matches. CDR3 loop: CASSLAGGLYEQYF. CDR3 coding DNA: TGTGCCAGCAGTTTAGCGGGAGGTTTGTACGAGCAGTACTTC.

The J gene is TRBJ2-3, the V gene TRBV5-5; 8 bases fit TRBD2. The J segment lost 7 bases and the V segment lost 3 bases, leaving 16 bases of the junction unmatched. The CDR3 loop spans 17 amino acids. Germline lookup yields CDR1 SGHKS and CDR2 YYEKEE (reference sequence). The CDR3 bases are TGTGCCAGCAGCTGGGGTGCCCCTAGCGGGCGGGGACATACGCAGTATTTT. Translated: CASSWGAPSGRGHTQYF.

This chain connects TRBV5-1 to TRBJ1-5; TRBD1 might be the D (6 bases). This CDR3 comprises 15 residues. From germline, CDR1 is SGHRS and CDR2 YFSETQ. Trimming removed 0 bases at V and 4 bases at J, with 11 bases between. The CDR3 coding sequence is TGCGCCAGCAGCTTGGTAGGGGGTGAGAATCAGCCCCAGCATTTT. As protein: CASSLVGGENQPQHF.